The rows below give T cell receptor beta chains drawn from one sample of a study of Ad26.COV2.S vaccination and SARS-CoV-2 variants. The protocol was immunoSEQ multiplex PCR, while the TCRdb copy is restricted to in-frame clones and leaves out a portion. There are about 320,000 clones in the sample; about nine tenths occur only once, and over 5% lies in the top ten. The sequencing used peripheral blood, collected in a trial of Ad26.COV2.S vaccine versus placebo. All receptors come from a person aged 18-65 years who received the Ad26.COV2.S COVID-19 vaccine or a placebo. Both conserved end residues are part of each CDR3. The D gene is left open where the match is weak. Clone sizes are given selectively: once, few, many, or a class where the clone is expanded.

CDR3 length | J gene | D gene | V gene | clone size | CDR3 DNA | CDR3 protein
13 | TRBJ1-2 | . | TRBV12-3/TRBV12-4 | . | TGTGCCAGCAGTTTCGGCGTTAGCTATGGCTACACCTTC | CASSFGVSYGYTF
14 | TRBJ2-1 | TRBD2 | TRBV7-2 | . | TGTGCCAGCAGCTTAGGGGGCGGGAGCTATGAGCAGTTCTTC | CASSLGGGSYEQFF
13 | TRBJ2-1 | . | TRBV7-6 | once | TGTGCCAGCAGCCCGAATTGGCAGGTTGAGCAGTTCTTC | CASSPNWQVEQFF
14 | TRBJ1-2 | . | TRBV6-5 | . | TGTGCCAGCAGTTACGCCCCCGGATCCTATGGCTACACCTTC | CASSYAPGSYGYTF
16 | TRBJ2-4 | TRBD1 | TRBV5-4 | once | TGTGCCAGCAGCCCAACAGGGGAAGGAGCCAAAAACATTCAGTACTTC | CASSPTGEGAKNIQYF
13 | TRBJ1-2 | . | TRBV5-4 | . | TGTGCCAGCAGCTTGGGAGGGGACTATGGCTACACCTTC | CASSLGGDYGYTF
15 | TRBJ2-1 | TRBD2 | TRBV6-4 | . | TGTGCCAGCAGGCCGACTAGCGGGAGGGAAAATGAGCAGTTCTTC | CASRPTSGRENEQFF
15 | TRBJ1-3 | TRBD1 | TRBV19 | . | TGTGCCAGTAGCCGACAGGGAACCTCTGGAAACACCATATATTTT | CASSRQGTSGNTIYF
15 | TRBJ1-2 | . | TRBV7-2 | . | TGTGCCAGCAGCTTGATTCCTGCTACTCTGTATGGCTACACCTTC | CASSLIPATLYGYTF
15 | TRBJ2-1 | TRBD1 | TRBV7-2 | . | TGTGCCAGCAGCAAACCGACAGGGGACTACAATGAGCAGTTCTTC | CASSKPTGDYNEQFF
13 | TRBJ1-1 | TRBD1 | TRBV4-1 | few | TGCGCCAGCAGCCAGGACAGGGGATTATCGGCTTTCTTT | CASSQDRGLSAFF
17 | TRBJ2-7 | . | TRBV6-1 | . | TGTGCCAGCAGTGAAAGATTAGGGGGGGGAAGCTCCTACGAGCAGTACTTC | CASSERLGGGSSYEQYF
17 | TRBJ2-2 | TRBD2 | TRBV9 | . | TGTGCCAGCAGCGGAACAGAGTTGTGGCGGGGGGGTAGGGAGCTGTTTTTT | CASSGTELWRGGRELFF
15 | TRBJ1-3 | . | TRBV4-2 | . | TGTGCCAGCAGCCAAGCAGGGGTCTCTGGAAACACCATATATTTT | CASSQAGVSGNTIYF
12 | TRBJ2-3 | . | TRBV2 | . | TGTGCCAGCAGTCATTACACAGATACGCAGTATTTT | CASSHYTDTQYF
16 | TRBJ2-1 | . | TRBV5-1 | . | TGCGCCAGCAGCTTGGGAAACAGGGCTACTAACAATGAGCAGTTCTTC | CASSLGNRATNNEQFF
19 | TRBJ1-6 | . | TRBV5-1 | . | TGCGCCAGCAGCGCCCGGGCAGGGGATTTTAGCTCCTATAATTCACCCCTCCACTTT | CASSARAGDFSSYNSPLHF
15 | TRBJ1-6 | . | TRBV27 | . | TGTGCCAGCAGTTTATGGGTGGATTTGAGCTCACCCCTCCACTTT | CASSLWVDLSSPLHF
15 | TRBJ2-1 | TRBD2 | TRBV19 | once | TGTGCCTCAAGACAGCGGGGGGACTCCTACAATGAGCAGTTCTTC | CASRQRGDSYNEQFF
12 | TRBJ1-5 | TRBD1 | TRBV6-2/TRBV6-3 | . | TGTGCCAGCAGCACAGGGGTTCAGCCCCAGCATTTT | CASSTGVQPQHF
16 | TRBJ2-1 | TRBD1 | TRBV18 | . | TGTGCCAGCTCACCAAAGGCACAGGGGAGATGGAATGAGCAGTTCTTC | CASSPKAQGRWNEQFF
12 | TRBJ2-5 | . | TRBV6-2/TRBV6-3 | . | TGTGCCAGCAGCCCGATCCAAGAGACCCAGTACTTC | CASSPIQETQYF
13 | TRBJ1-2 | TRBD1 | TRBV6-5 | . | TGTGCCAGCAGCCGCGACAGGGTGATGGGCTACACCTTC | CASSRDRVMGYTF
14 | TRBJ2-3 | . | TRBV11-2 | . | TGTGCCAGCGAACGACAACCAGGCACAGATACGCAGTATTTT | CASERQPGTDTQYF
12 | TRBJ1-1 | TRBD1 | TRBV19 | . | TGTGCCAGTAGTCGGGACAGGGGTCAAGCTTTCTTT | CASSRDRGQAFF
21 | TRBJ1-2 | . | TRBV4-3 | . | TGCGCCAGCAGCCAAGATGTTCGGTATCGCGGGGCCGGTGGAATAAACTATGGCTACACCTTC | CASSQDVRYRGAGGINYGYTF
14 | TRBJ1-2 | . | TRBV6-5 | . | TGTGCCAGCAGTTACTCTGGAGGGGTCTATGGCTACACCTTC | CASSYSGGVYGYTF
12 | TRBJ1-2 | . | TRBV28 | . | TGTGCCAGTAGCTCAGGGAGTTATGGCTACACCTTC | CASSSGSYGYTF
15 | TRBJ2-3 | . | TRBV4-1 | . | TGCGCCAGCAGCCCCACAGGTTTAGGCACAGATACGCAGTATTTT | CASSPTGLGTDTQYF
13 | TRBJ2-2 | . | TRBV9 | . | TGTGCCAGCAGCCGTAGGGTAACCGGGGAGCTGTTTTTT | CASSRRVTGELFF
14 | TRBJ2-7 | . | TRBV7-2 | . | TGTGCCAGCAGCTTAGCTGTCAGCCCCTACGAGCAGTACTTC | CASSLAVSPYEQYF
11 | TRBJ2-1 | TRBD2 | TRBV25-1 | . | TGTGCCAGCACGGCGGGGGATGAGCAGTTCTTC | CASTAGDEQFF
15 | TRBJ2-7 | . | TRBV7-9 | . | TGTGCCAGCAGCTTAGTGGGAGACCTCTCCTACGAGCAGTACTTC | CASSLVGDLSYEQYF
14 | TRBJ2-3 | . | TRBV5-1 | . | TGCGCCAGCAGCTTGGAGGCTGGCACAGATACGCAGTATTTT | CASSLEAGTDTQYF